Following are 30 T cell receptor beta chains from one sample sequenced in a study of blood T cell repertoires in COVID-19. The table came from immunoSEQ multiplex PCR; TCRdb's copy has only in-frame clones and leaves some out. The sample carries nearly 45,000 clones, 80% to 90% recorded once. Material for sequencing was peripheral blood. The receptors were sampled from a human donor in a cohort sampled during active COVID-19.

The chain employs TRBV7-3 and TRBJ2-5; D is ambiguous. Germline loops: CDR1 SGHTA, CDR2 FQGTGA. The CDR3 has 13 amino acids. Trimming shortened V by 3 bases and J by 4 bases, and 9 bases separated the two germline ends. This chain's CDR3 is CASSLEERETQYF. CDR3 DNA sequence: TGTGCCAGCAGCTTGGAAGAGCGAGAGACCCAGTACTTC.

This clone was recorded once. The chain employs TRBV7-6 and TRBJ1-2, with 7 bases aligning to TRBD1. After removal of 4 bases from V and 3 bases from J, the junction contained 11 bases not matched to a gene. This CDR3 is 16 amino acids long. In germline, CDR1 is SGHVS, CDR2 FNYEAQ. In nucleotides, the CDR3 is TGTGCCAGCAGCTCAACTATACAGGGGAATGACTATGGCTACACCTTC. The encoded protein is CASSSTIQGNDYGYTF. The full variable domain, rest sourced from reference TRBV7-6 and TRBJ1-2, is GAGVSQSPRYKVTKRGQDVALRCDPISGHVSLYWYRQALGQGPEFLTYFNYEAQQDKSGLPNDRFSAERPEGSISTLTIQRTEQRDSAMYRCASSSTIQGNDYGYTFGSGTRLTVV.

CDR3 residues: CASGLKRGGYYNEQFF. The CDR3, as DNA: TGTGCTAGTGGTCTTAAGCGGGGGGGCTATTACAATGAGCAGTTCTTC. J is TRBJ2-1 and V is TRBV12-5, with 10 bases that match TRBD2. Trimming took 5 bases from V and 4 from J; bases not matched to a gene: 8. This CDR3 contains 16 residues. Looked up from germline, CDR1 is LGHNT and CDR2 is FRNRAP.

The chain has TRBV11-2 and TRBJ1-2; TRBD1 is a possible D gene (5 bases). V was pared by 1 base and J by 8 bases, with 11 bases between. The CDR3 is made up of 13 amino acids. Looked up from germline, CDR1 is SGHAT and CDR2 is FQNNGV. CDR3 protein: CASSLGGLVGYTF. Written as DNA, the CDR3 is TGTGCCAGCAGCTTAGGGGGACTCGTAGGCTACACCTTC. Filled out from reference TRBV11-2 and TRBJ1-2, the complete variable domain reads EAGVAQSPRYKIIEKRQSVAFWCNPISGHATLYWYQQILGQGPKLLIQFQNNGVVDDSQLPKDRFSAERLKGVDSTLKIQPAKLEDSAVYLCASSLGGLVGYTFGSGTRLTVV.

This chain uses TRBV5-6 with TRBJ1-5, with D tentatively TRBD1 (5 bases). V lost 4 bases and J lost 1, with 15 bases in between. Germline V gene data show CDR1 as SGHDT and CDR2 as YYEEEE. CDR3 length equals 16 residues. The DNA of the CDR3 is TGTGCCAGCAGCCTGGCTGCAGGGCGGAGCAATCAGCCCCAGCATTTT. Translating it yields CASSLAAGRSNQPQHF.

This sequence joins TRBV19 and TRBJ2-5, with a possible D match to TRBD2 (6 bases). The germline V gene encodes CDR1 LNHDA and CDR2 SQIVND (reference sequence). Trimming removed 1 base from V and 8 bases from J, with 11 bases in between. The CDR3 totals 13 residues. Written as DNA, the CDR3 is TGTGCCAGTAGTATAGGGGGTAGCGGCACCCAGTACTTC. It is translated as CASSIGGSGTQYF.

This chain connects TRBV27 to TRBJ2-1, with TRBD2 as a possible D gene (6 bases). Germline values: CDR1 MNHEY, CDR2 SMNVEV (reference sequence). The CDR3 is made up of 16 amino acids. V gave up 0 bases and J gave up 7 bases, with 16 bases separating them. CDR3 in amino acids: CASSLSRGVVSNEQFF. Written as DNA, the CDR3 is TGTGCCAGCAGTTTATCACGCGGGGTGGTCTCGAATGAGCAGTTCTTC.

V is TRBV4-1 and J is TRBJ1-2; D not resolved. The V end lost 0 bases, the J end lost 10 bases, and 9 bases lay between the germline ends. This CDR3 has 12 amino acids. The V gene's germline CDR1 is MGHRA and CDR2 YSYEKL. The CDR3 DNA follows: TGCGCCAGCAGCCAAGAACGAGGAAACTACACCTTC. As protein: CASSQERGNYTF.

As for this clone: Other DNA variants within this sample encode the same CDR3. The chain uses TRBV19 and TRBJ1-4; D gene ambiguous. V lost 4 bases to trimming and J lost 0 bases, with 9 bases between them. Germline CDR1 is LNHDA and CDR2 is SQIVND (reference sequence). The CDR3 covers 15 residues. In DNA, the CDR3 is TGTGCCAGTAGTAGAAACCGAGCAACTAATGAAAAACTGTTTTTT. This sequence encodes CASSRNRATNEKLFF.

This clone was found a few times. The chain couples TRBV6-5 to TRBJ2-5; possibly TRBD2 for D (6 bases). This CDR3 is 14 amino acids long. V was pared by 2 bases and J by 5 bases, with 12 bases between. Germline-derived CDR1 and CDR2 are MNHEY and SVGAGI. The CDR3 spells CASSYQRGGETQYF. CDR3 nucleotide sequence: TGTGCCAGCAGTTACCAGAGGGGAGGCGAGACCCAGTACTTC.

The chain recombines TRBV19 with TRBJ1-5; D is unclear. Deletions cut 3 bases from V and 0 bases from J, with 12 bases between. The CDR3 extends over 16 amino acids. CDR1 LNHDA and CDR2 SQIVND come from the germline V gene (reference sequence). The DNA of the CDR3 is TGTGCCAGTAGTATGGAGAGGAGTTATAGCAATCAGCCCCAGCATTTT. It specifies CASSMERSYSNQPQHF.

The gene calls are TRBV4-1 and TRBJ1-1; weak D call: TRBD1 (5 bases). In germline, CDR1 is MGHRA, CDR2 YSYEKL. The CDR3 extends over 17 amino acids. V dropped 1 base and J dropped 0 bases, with 15 bases sitting between them. CDR3 coding DNA: TGCGCCAGCAGCCAAGGGAGGGACGGGGCCGTGAACACTGAAGCTTTCTTT. It yields the protein CASSQGRDGAVNTEAFF.

The chain employs TRBV27 and TRBJ2-5; maybe TRBD2 (6 bases). The germline CDR1 and CDR2 sequences are MNHEY and SMNVEV (reference sequence). V dropped 6 bases and J dropped 4 bases, with 9 bases sitting between them. This CDR3 has 12 residues. CDR3 in amino acids: CASSKEGETQYF. The DNA for the CDR3 is TGTGCCAGCAGCAAGGAGGGAGAGACCCAGTACTTC.

The chain links TRBV6-5 to TRBJ1-4; D gene ambiguous. CDR1 and CDR2 (germline): MNHEY, SVGAGI. Trimming pared 6 bases from V and 2 bases from J, leaving 10 bases between. The CDR3 extends over 14 amino acids. The CDR3 DNA reads as TGTGCCAGCAGAACCGGGAATACTAATGAAAAACTGTTTTTT. This gives the protein CASRTGNTNEKLFF.

The chain is built from TRBV11-3 and TRBJ2-3; D uncertain. V lost 1 base and J 1 base, leaving 12 bases between the germline ends. Germline values: CDR1 SGHNT, CDR2 YENEEA. The CDR3 covers 16 residues. CDR3 nucleotide sequence: TGTGCCAGCAGCTTAGCCTCATGTACAGGCACAGATACGCAGTATTTT. This translates into CASSLASCTGTDTQYF.

This chain connects TRBV19 to TRBJ2-5; D uncertain. The CDR3 is 13 amino acids. CDR1 and CDR2 (germline): LNHDA, SQIVND (reference sequence). Trimming stripped 3 bases from V and 5 bases from J, with 10 bases between. CDR3 coding DNA: TGTGCCAGTAGTATTGGTAGCTCGGAGACCCAGTACTTC. Encoded protein: CASSIGSSETQYF.

CDR3 bases: TGTGCCAGCAGCTGGGCTCGGGGGGGGAGCACAGATACGCAGTATTTT. Its protein product is CASSWARGGSTDTQYF. V usage is TRBV7-2 and J usage is TRBJ2-3, with 8 bases matching TRBD2. J gave up 0 bases and V 4 bases, and 6 bases lay outside the gene matches. The CDR3 has 16 residues. Germline V gene lookup returns CDR1 SGHTA and CDR2 FQGNSA.

V gene TRBV10-3 combines with J gene TRBJ1-1; a weak D match, TRBD1 (5 bases). In germline, CDR1 is ENHRY, CDR2 SYGVKD. The CDR3 has 15 amino acids. V was cut by 0 bases and J by 1 base, with 9 bases left in between. In DNA, the CDR3 is TGTGCCATCAGTGAGTCTGGGGCCCGGAACACTGAAGCTTTCTTT. Translated, it gives CAISESGARNTEAFF.

The chain recombines TRBV10-3 with TRBJ1-2; D might be TRBD1 (6 bases). The CDR3 runs to 13 residues. The germline CDR1 and CDR2 sequences are ENHRY and SYGVKD. Trimming shortened V by 10 bases and J by 6 bases, and 18 bases separated the two germline ends. CDR3 DNA: TGTGCCACTCAAACCTTGACAGGCCATGGCTACACCTTC. It yields the protein CATQTLTGHGYTF.

This clone has only a few counts. In DNA form, the CDR3 reads TGTGCCAGCAGCTTACAGGGTTACTATGGCTACACCTTC. Translating it yields CASSLQGYYGYTF. This sequence joins TRBV7-9 and TRBJ1-2; a weak D match, TRBD1 (5 bases). Trimming stripped 2 bases from V and 3 bases from J, with 7 bases between. The CDR3 length is 13 residues. Germline assignment: CDR1 SEHNR and CDR2 FQNEAQ (reference sequence).

The chain has TRBV27 and TRBJ2-1, with D perhaps TRBD1 (5 bases). V lost 4 bases to trimming and J lost 0 bases, with 10 bases between them. Germline lookup yields CDR1 MNHEY and CDR2 SMNVEV (reference sequence). This CDR3 region has 15 residues. The chain's CDR3 is CASSSDRNSYNEQFF. CDR3 DNA sequence: TGTGCCAGCAGTTCCGACAGAAACTCCTACAATGAGCAGTTCTTC.

V gene TRBV28 combines with J gene TRBJ2-3; 7 bases match TRBD1. CDR3 length: 13 amino acids. Germline CDR1 is MDHEN and CDR2 is SYDVKM. After removal of 8 bases from V and 6 bases from J, the junction contained 8 bases not matched to a gene. CDR3 nucleotides: TGTGCCAGCTCGACAGGGAACACGGATACGCAGTATTTT. Translating gives CASSTGNTDTQYF.

This sequence joins TRBV27 and TRBJ1-6; no clear D. CDR3 length: 15 residues. Germline V gives CDR1 MNHEY, CDR2 SMNVEV (reference sequence). The V end was cut by 4 bases, the J end by 1 base, with 8 bases between. CDR3 nucleotide sequence: TGTGCCAGCAGTTCGGCAGGTTCCTATAATTCACCCCTCCACTTT. It translates to CASSSAGSYNSPLHF.

V gene TRBV5-6 combines with J gene TRBJ1-6; 9 bases line up with TRBD1. This CDR3 has 17 residues. Losses at the gene ends were 5 bases for V and 9 bases for J; bases not matched to a gene: 15. Germline V CDR1 and CDR2: SGHDT, YYEEEE. For the CDR3, the DNA is TGTGCCAGCAGTTTTATACAACCGGGACAGGGCCCTTCACCCCTCCACTTT. Protein: CASSFIQPGQGPSPLHF.

The chain combines TRBV28 with TRBJ1-2, with D possibly being TRBD1 (5 bases). V was cut by 6 bases and J by 3 bases, with 11 bases left in between. Germline V gives CDR1 MDHEN, CDR2 SYDVKM. The CDR3 loop spans 13 amino acids. CDR3 loop: CASRIQGYYGYTF. For the CDR3, the DNA is TGTGCCAGCAGAATCCAGGGATACTATGGCTACACCTTC.

V usage is TRBV11-2 and J usage is TRBJ1-5; D is ambiguous. The V and J ends lost 0 bases and 6 bases respectively, with 6 bases between them. Germline CDR1 reads SGHAT; CDR2 reads FQNNGV. The CDR3 loop spans 13 amino acids. For the CDR3, the DNA is TGTGCCAGCAGCTTAGATCGGGGTCAGCCCCAGCATTTT. Its translation: CASSLDRGQPQHF. Based on the CDR3 plus reference TRBV11-2 and TRBJ1-5, the full variable domain is EAGVAQSPRYKIIEKRQSVAFWCNPISGHATLYWYQQILGQGPKLLIQFQNNGVVDDSQLPKDRFSAERLKGVDSTLKIQPAKLEDSAVYLCASSLDRGQPQHFGDGTRLSIL.

The chain uses TRBV3-1 (or the pseudogene TRBV3-2) and TRBJ1-2; D call uncertain. Deletions cut 4 bases from V and 1 base from J, with 13 bases between. CDR3 size: 15 residues. Germline CDR1 and CDR2: LGHDT and YNNKEL (reference sequence). The CDR3 loop reads CASSLSSSINYGYTF. The DNA for the CDR3 is TGTGCCAGCAGCCTCTCCTCGAGTATTAACTATGGCTACACCTTC.

The chain joins TRBV7-8 to TRBJ1-2; 9 bases line up with TRBD1. Germline loops: CDR1 SGHVS, CDR2 FQNEAQ. The junction had 6 bases not matched to a gene; V was cut back by 5 bases and J by 8 bases. CDR3 length: 13 amino acids. The CDR3 spells CASSATGGGGYTF. In nucleotides, the CDR3 is TGTGCCAGCAGCGCTACAGGGGGCGGGGGCTACACCTTC.

The gene calls are TRBV30 and TRBJ1-5, with 8 bases that match TRBD1. Germline V gene data show CDR1 as GTSNPN and CDR2 as SVGIG (reference sequence). The CDR3 is 17 residues long. J gave up 0 bases and V 1 base, and 8 bases lay outside the gene matches. The DNA of the CDR3 is TGTGCCTGGAGTGAGGGTCGGACAGGGAATAGCAATCAGCCCCAGCATTTT. Protein: CAWSEGRTGNSNQPQHF.

This chain connects TRBV6-6 to TRBJ1-1, with TRBD1 as a possible D gene (6 bases). Germline assignment: CDR1 MNHNY and CDR2 SVGAGI (reference sequence). The CDR3 loop spans 14 amino acids. Trimming removed 6 bases from V and 3 bases from J, with 14 bases in between. CDR3 bases: TGTGCCAGCAGAGGGAAACAGGGTTACACTGAAGCTTTCTTT. Protein sequence: CASRGKQGYTEAFF.